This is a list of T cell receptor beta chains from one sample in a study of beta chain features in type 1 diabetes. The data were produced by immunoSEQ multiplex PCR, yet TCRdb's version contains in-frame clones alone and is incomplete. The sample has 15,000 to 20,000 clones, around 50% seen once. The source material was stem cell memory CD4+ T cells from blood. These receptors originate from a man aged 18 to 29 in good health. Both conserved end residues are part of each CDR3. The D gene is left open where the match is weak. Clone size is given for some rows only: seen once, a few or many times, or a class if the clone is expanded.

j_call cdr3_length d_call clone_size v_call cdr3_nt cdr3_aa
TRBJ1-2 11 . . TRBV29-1 TGCAGCGTGGGGGGAGGGAGCGGCTACACCTTC CSVGGGSGYTF
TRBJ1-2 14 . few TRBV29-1 TGCAGCGTTGAACAGGGAATTTCACGGTATGGCTACACCTTC CSVEQGISRYGYTF
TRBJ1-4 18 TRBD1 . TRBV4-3 TGCGCCAGCAGCCAAGATCTTAACAGGGGGTCCGCTAATGAAAAACTGTTTTTT CASSQDLNRGSANEKLFF
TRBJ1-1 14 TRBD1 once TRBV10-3 TGTGCCATCAGACTCGGGACAGGGGACACTGAAGCTTTCTTT CAIRLGTGDTEAFF
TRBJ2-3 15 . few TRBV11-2 TGTGCCAGCAGCCAAGCAGCGGTGGCCACAGATACGCAGTATTTT CASSQAAVATDTQYF
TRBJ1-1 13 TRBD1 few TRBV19 TGTGCCAGTTTGACCAGGGGGTTCGCTGAAGCTTTCTTT CASLTRGFAEAFF
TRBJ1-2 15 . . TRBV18 TGTGCCAGCTCAGAAGAGGCGGGCGCGGGCTATGGCTACACCTTC CASSEEAGAGYGYTF
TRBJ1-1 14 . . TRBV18 TGTGCCAGCTCACCACCGAGTATGAACACTGAAGCTTTCTTT CASSPPSMNTEAFF
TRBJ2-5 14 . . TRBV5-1 TGCGCCAGCAGCTTCGGGGCAGGGGCGGAGACCCAGTACTTC CASSFGAGAETQYF
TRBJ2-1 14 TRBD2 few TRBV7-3 TGTGCCAGCAGCTTATTTCCGGGAGGCAATGAGCAGTTCTTC CASSLFPGGNEQFF
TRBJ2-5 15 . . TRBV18 TGTGCCAGCTCACTACAGGGGGGGAGAGGAGAGACCCAGTACTTC CASSLQGGRGETQYF
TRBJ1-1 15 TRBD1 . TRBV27 TGTGCCAGCAGTTCCACCGGGACAGGGAACACTGAAGCTTTCTTT CASSSTGTGNTEAFF
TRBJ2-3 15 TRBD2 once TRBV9 TGTGCCAGCAGCGTTAGTACTAGCGGCACAGATACGCAGTATTTT CASSVSTSGTDTQYF
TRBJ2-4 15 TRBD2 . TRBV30 TGTGCCTGGACCCCTCGGGGGGGAGGCAAAAACATTCAGTACTTC CAWTPRGGGKNIQYF
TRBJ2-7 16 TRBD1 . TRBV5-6 TGTGCCAGCAGCTTCCCCGGGACAGGGGGCTCCTACGAGCAGTACTTC CASSFPGTGGSYEQYF
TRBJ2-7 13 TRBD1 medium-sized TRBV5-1 TGCGCCAGCAGCGACGGGACAGGTCGCGAGCAGTACTTC CASSDGTGREQYF
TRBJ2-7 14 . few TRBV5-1 TGCGCCAGCAGCTTGGCCTTAGAAGACTACGAGCAGTACTTC CASSLALEDYEQYF
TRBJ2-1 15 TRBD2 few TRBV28 TGTGCCAGCAGTCTAGCGGGAGTAGCCTACAATGAGCAGTTCTTC CASSLAGVAYNEQFF
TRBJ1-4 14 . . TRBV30 TGTGCCTGGAGTGTTGGGGCAGGGAATGAAAAACTGTTTTTT CAWSVGAGNEKLFF
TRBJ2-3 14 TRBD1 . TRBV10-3 TGTGCCATCAGTGAAGGGGGCTACACAGATACGCAGTATTTT CAISEGGYTDTQYF
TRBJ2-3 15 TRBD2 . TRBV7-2 TGTGCCAGCAGCACACCTAGCGGGGGGGTAGATACGCAGTATTTT CASSTPSGGVDTQYF
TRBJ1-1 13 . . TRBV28 TGTGCCAGCAGCCAGAGGGTGAACACTGAAGCTTTCTTT CASSQRVNTEAFF
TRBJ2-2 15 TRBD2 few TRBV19 TGTGCCAGTAGTGAGACTAGCGCGAACACCGGGGAGCTGTTTTTT CASSETSANTGELFF
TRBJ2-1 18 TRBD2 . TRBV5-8 TGTGCCAGCAGCTTGGTTCTAGCGGGGGATCGAACTTACAATGAGCAGTTCTTC CASSLVLAGDRTYNEQFF
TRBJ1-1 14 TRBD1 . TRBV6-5 TGTGCCAGCAACTCGGGACAGGTCAGTTTTGAAGCTTTCTTT CASNSGQVSFEAFF
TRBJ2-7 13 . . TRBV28 TGTGCCAGCAGGGTGACAGTTAACTACGAGCAGTACTTC CASRVTVNYEQYF
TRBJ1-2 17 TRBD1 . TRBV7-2 TGTGCCAGCAGCTTAAAACAGGGGGCACTCGCTAACTATGGCTACACCTTC CASSLKQGALANYGYTF
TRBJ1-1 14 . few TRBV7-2 TGTGCCAGCAGCTTAACAAGGGGGGGGACTGAAGCTTTCTTT CASSLTRGGTEAFF
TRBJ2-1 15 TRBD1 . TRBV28 TGTGCCAGCAGTTTTCTAACAGGGGGATACAATGAGCAGTTCTTC CASSFLTGGYNEQFF
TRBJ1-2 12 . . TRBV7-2 TGTGCCAGCAGCGTCGGGAGACGGGGCTACACCTTC CASSVGRRGYTF
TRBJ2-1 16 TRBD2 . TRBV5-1 TGCGCCAGCAGCTTGGAGCTAGCGGGGGGGTACAATGAGCAGTTCTTC CASSLELAGGYNEQFF
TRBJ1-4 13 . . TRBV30 TGTGCCTGGAGTCAAGGGGAGGGTGAAAAACTGTTTTTT CAWSQGEGEKLFF
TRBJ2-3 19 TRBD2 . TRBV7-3 TGTGCCAGCAGCGCCATCGGGACCAGCGGGAGCAGTTGGACAGATACGCAGTATTTT CASSAIGTSGSSWTDTQYF
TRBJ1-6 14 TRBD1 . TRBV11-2 TGTGCCAGCAGCCCCGACAGGGTACGGTCACCCCTCCACTTT CASSPDRVRSPLHF
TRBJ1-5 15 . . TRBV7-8 TGTGCCAGCAGCTTGGCAGGGTCACTCAATCAGCCCCAGCATTTT CASSLAGSLNQPQHF
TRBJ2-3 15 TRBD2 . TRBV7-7 TGTGCTAGCAGCCCCGGGACGGGAGGGAGAGATACGCAGTATTTT CASSPGTGGRDTQYF
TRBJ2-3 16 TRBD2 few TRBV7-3 TGTGCCAGCAGCTTCGGACTAGCGGGGACCACAGATACGCAGTATTTT CASSFGLAGTTDTQYF
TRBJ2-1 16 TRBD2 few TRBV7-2 TGTGCCAGCAGCTTAGACCCAAGCGGGAGGCGAAATGAGCAGTTCTTC CASSLDPSGRRNEQFF
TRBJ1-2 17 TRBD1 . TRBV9 TGTGCCAGCAGCTTATTAACAGGGACAGGGGGAAACTATGGCTACACCTTC CASSLLTGTGGNYGYTF
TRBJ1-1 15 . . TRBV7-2 TGTGCCAGCAGCTTAGCGACCCGGGGGGGGAGTGAAGCTTTCTTT CASSLATRGGSEAFF
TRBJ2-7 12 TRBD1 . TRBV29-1 TGCAGCGTTGAGGGACAGTCCTACGAGCAGTACTTC CSVEGQSYEQYF
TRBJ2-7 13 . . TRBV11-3 TGTGCCAGCAGCTCCGGGAGCTACTACGAGCAGTACTTC CASSSGSYYEQYF
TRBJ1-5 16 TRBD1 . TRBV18 TGTGCCAGCTCACCCGCGGGGACAGGGTACAATCAGCCCCAGCATTTT CASSPAGTGYNQPQHF
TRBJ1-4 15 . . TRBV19 TGTGCCAGTAGTAACGGCCAGGGTTATCATGAAAAACTGTTTTTT CASSNGQGYHEKLFF
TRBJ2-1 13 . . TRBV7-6 TGTGCCAGCAGCTTAGGCGTCGACAATGAGCAGTTCTTC CASSLGVDNEQFF
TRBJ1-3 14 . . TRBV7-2 TGTGCCAGCAGTCCACAGGGTAATGGAAACACCATATATTTT CASSPQGNGNTIYF
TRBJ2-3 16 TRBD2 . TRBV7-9 TGTGCCAGCAGCCGTCCGGGACTAGTTCACACAGATACGCAGTATTTT CASSRPGLVHTDTQYF
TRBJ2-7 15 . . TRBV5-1 TGCGCCAGCAGCTTGGTGACAGGACTGACCTACGAGCAGTACTTC CASSLVTGLTYEQYF
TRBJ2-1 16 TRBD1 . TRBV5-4 TGTGCCAGCAGCTTGGCTGGGGGACAGGATCGAACCGGGCAGTTCTTC CASSLAGGQDRTGQFF
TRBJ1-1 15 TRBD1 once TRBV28 TGTGCCAGCACCGAGGGGACAGGGGTGAACACTGAAGCTTTCTTT CASTEGTGVNTEAFF
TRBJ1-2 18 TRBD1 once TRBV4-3 TGCGCCAGCAGCCAAGAGGTCGGGACAGGGAACAGTCTACATGGCTACACCTTC CASSQEVGTGNSLHGYTF
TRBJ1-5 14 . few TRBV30 TGTGCCTGGACGCCAGGTAATAGCAATCAGCCCCAGCATTTT CAWTPGNSNQPQHF
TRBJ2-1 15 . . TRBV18 TGTGCCAGCTCACCACGCGGGCTAGCTTGGAATGAGCAGTTCTTC CASSPRGLAWNEQFF
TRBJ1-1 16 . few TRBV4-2 TGTGCCAGCAGCCAAGTCCAGGACTTTATGAACACTGAAGCTTTCTTT CASSQVQDFMNTEAFF
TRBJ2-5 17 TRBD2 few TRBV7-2 TGTGCCAGCAGCTTAGGGGGGGGACTAGCGGGCGAAGAGACCCAGTACTTC CASSLGGGLAGEETQYF